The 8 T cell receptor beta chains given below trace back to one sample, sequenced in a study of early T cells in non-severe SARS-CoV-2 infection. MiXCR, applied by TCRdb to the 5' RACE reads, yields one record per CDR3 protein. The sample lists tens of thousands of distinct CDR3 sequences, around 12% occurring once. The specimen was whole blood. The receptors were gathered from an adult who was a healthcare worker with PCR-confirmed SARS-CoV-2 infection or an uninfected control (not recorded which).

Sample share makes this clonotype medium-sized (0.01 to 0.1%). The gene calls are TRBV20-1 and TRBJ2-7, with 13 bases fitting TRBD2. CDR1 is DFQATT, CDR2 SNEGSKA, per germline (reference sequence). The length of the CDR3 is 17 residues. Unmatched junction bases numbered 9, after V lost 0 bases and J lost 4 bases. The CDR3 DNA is TGCAGTGCTAGAGATCTGGAGGGACTAGCGGGATATTACGAGCAGTACTTC. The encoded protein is CSARDLEGLAGYYEQYF.

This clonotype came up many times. Here the CDR3 reads CASTPGQPTGANVLTF. CDR3 nucleotides: TGTGCCAGCACCCCGGGGCAGCCCACGGGGGCCAACGTCCTGACTTTC. The chain uses TRBV28 and TRBJ2-6; D tentatively reads TRBD1 or TRBD2 (5 bases each). Germline V gives CDR1 MDHEN, CDR2 SYDVKM. The CDR3 is made up of 16 amino acids. V was shortened by 7 bases and J by 4 bases, with 17 bases between the two germline ends.

CDR3 amino acids: CASSLGSGLGTQYF. CDR3 sequence (DNA): TGTGCCAGCAGTTTAGGATCGGGATTAGGTACGCAGTATTTT. The rearrangement uses TRBV12-3 or TRBV12-4 and TRBJ2-3, with a possible D match to TRBD2 (5 bases). The V gene lost 1 base and the J gene lost 8 bases, with 13 bases spanning the gap. CDR3 length equals 14 residues.

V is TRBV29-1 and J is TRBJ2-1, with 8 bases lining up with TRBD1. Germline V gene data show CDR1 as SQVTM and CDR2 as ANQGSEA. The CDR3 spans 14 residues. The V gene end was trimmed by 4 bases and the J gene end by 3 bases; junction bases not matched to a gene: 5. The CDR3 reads CSVARDRNYNEQFF. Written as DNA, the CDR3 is TGCAGCGTTGCCCGGGACAGGAACTACAATGAGCAGTTCTTC.

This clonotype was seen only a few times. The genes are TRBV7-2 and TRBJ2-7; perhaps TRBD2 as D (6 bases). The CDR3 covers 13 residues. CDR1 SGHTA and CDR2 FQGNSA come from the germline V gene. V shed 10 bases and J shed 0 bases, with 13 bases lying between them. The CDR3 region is CATTGVSSYEQYF. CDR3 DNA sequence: TGTGCCACCACGGGGGTAAGCTCCTACGAGCAGTACTTC. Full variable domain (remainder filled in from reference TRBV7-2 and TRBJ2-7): GAGVSQSPSNKVTEKGKDVELRCDPISGHTALYWYRQSLGQGLEFLIYFQGNSAPDKSGLPSDRFSAERTGGSVSTLTIQRTQQEDSAVYLCATTGVSSYEQYFGPGTRLTVT.

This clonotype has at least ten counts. CDR3 protein: CASSPGQTSMNTEAFF. CDR3 in DNA: TGTGCCAGCAGCCCGGGACAGACGTCGATGAACACTGAAGCTTTCTTT. This chain links TRBV5-5 with TRBJ1-1; the match to TRBD1 covers 7 bases. Germline V gives CDR1 SGHKS, CDR2 YYEKEE (reference sequence). Trimming cost V 4 bases and J 0 bases; bases outside gene matches: 9. This CDR3 is 16 amino acids long. Based on the CDR3 plus reference TRBV5-5 and TRBJ1-1, the full variable domain is DAGVTQSPTHLIKTRGQQVTLRCSPISGHKSVSWYQQVLGQGPQFIFQYYEKEERGRGNFPDRFSARQFPNYSSELNVNALLLGDSALYLCASSPGQTSMNTEAFFGQGTRLTVV.

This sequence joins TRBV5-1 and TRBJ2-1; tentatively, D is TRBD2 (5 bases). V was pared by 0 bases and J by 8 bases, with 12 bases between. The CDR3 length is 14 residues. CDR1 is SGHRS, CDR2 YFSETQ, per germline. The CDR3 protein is CASSLGEGSDEQFF. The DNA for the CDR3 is TGCGCCAGCAGCTTGGGAGAGGGTAGCGATGAGCAGTTCTTC.

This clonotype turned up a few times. This chain's CDR3 is CASSLGQGALGANVLTF. The CDR3 bases are TGTGCCAGCAGCTTAGGACAGGGGGCGCTTGGGGCCAACGTCCTGACTTTC. This rearrangement joins TRBV11-2 to TRBJ2-6; TRBD1 matches 10 bases. The V gene end was trimmed by 1 base and the J gene end by 3 bases; junction bases not matched to a gene: 3. The CDR3 spans 17 residues. In germline, CDR1 is SGHAT, CDR2 FQNNGV.